The 4 T cell receptor beta chains below were found in one sample sequenced in a study of blood T cells in healthy people across ages. A sample-barcoded 5' primer and a J-beta primer mix were used in a second PCR of roughly 7 to 11 cycles. TCRdb re-called the 5' RACE reads through MiXCR, storing one row per CDR3 protein. The sample consists of hundreds of thousands of distinct CDR3 sequences, about 28% of them appearing once. The specimen sequenced was blood. Every receptor here comes from a woman of 80 years or more in good health.

Comments on this clonotype: Being one base from a much bigger clone, this may be a read error. J is TRBJ2-1 and V is TRBV24-1; D gene ambiguous. Near its end, the DNA agrees better with TRBJ2-7, so the J call may be wrong. CDR3 length equals 13 residues. From germline, CDR1 is KGHDR and CDR2 SFDVKD. The CDR3 loop is CATTGPNYNEQYF. CDR3 in DNA: TGTGCCACCACTGGACCTAACTACAATGAGCAGTACTTC.

The chain employs TRBV6-5 and TRBJ2-7; D possibly uses TRBD1 or TRBD2 (5 bases each). Germline values: CDR1 MNHEY, CDR2 SVGAGI. The CDR3 sequence is 15 residues long. With 0 bases removed from V and 6 bases from J, the gap between germline ends came to 15 bases. The CDR3, as DNA: TGTGCCAGCAGTTACTCCGGGACCTTCCCCCGCGAGCAGTACTTC. Its translation is CASSYSGTFPREQYF.

This clonotype turned up a few times. The rearrangement links TRBV9 to TRBJ1-1; D is unclear. V was cut by 4 bases and J by 1 base, with 11 bases left in between. Germline V CDR1 and CDR2: SGDLS, YYNGEE. The CDR3 totals 14 residues. The CDR3 reads CASSSDPANTEAFF. The DNA for the CDR3 is TGTGCCAGCAGCTCTGATCCAGCGAACACTGAAGCTTTCTTT. Variable domain in full (rest from reference TRBV9 and TRBJ1-1): DSGVTQTPKHLITATGQRVTLRCSPRSGDLSVYWYQQSLDQGLQFLIQYYNGEERAKGNILERFSAQQFPDLHSELNLSSLELGDSALYFCASSSDPANTEAFFGQGTRLTVV.

This clonotype was detected ten times or more. The V call is TRBV6-6, the J call TRBJ2-1; D gene unclear. The V end lost 6 bases, the J end lost 6 bases, and 9 bases lay between the germline ends. CDR1 is MNHNY and CDR2 is SVGAGI in the germline V gene (reference sequence). The CDR3 spans 12 residues. The CDR3, as DNA: TGTGCCAGCAGACCGGGTGGCAATGAGCAGTTCTTC. Residues: CASRPGGNEQFF.